These 10 T cell receptor beta chains were all obtained from the same sample, sequenced in a study of blood T cell repertoires in COVID-19. Using immunoSEQ multiplex PCR, the repertoire was profiled, and TCRdb retains in-frame clones only, with some absent. This table holds about 320,000 clones, 85% to 90% found once. Sequences were obtained from PBMCs or T cells enriched from blood (not recorded which). Receptors originate from a woman under 30 who had recovered from COVID-19.

This clone was seen just once. The chain has TRBV10-3 and TRBJ2-2, with D possibly matching TRBD2 (6 bases). This CDR3 comprises 16 residues. The germline CDR1 and CDR2 sequences are ENHRY and SYGVKD. V shed 4 bases and J shed 3 bases, with 15 bases lying between them. As DNA, the CDR3 is TGTGCCATCAGTGTCACCGGAGGAGGGTACACCGGGGAGCTGTTTTTT. Encoded protein: CAISVTGGGYTGELFF.

This clone was detected only a few times. The chain is built from TRBV28 and TRBJ1-1, with TRBD1 matching 10 bases. The V segment lost 6 bases and the J segment 1 base; nucleotides outside the gene matches: 5. In germline, CDR1 is MDHEN, CDR2 SYDVKM. CDR3 size: 15 residues. CDR3 sequence: CASRPGQGGNTEAFF. The CDR3 DNA is TGTGCCAGCAGGCCCGGACAGGGGGGGAACACTGAAGCTTTCTTT.

The chain couples TRBV6-1 to TRBJ1-3; D is ambiguous. From germline, CDR1 is MNHNS and CDR2 SASEGT. This CDR3 spans 14 amino acids. V lost 1 base, J lost 0 bases, and 4 bases lay in between. The CDR3 loop reads CASSEVLSGNTIYF. DNA of the CDR3: TGTGCCAGCAGTGAAGTCCTCTCTGGAAACACCATATATTTT.

Only one count was recorded for this clone. V and J are TRBV5-4 and TRBJ2-5, with TRBD1 as a possible D gene (5 bases). This CDR3 comprises 14 residues. Germline CDR1 SGHNT, CDR2 YYREEE (reference sequence). V dropped 6 bases and J dropped 5 bases, with 17 bases sitting between them. In nucleotides, the CDR3 is TGTGCCAGCAACGTCTGGGGCAAGCTGGAGACCCAGTACTTC. Translating gives CASNVWGKLETQYF.

V usage is TRBV28 and J usage is TRBJ1-1, with TRBD1 matching 8 bases. The CDR3 has 15 residues. The V gene's germline CDR1 is MDHEN and CDR2 SYDVKM. After removal of 8 bases from V and 5 bases from J, the junction contained 13 bases not matched to a gene. The CDR3 coding sequence is TGTGCCAGCCAGCATTTAAGGGACAGGTTAACTGAAGCTTTCTTT. Translated, it gives CASQHLRDRLTEAFF.

The V call is TRBV5-1, the J call TRBJ2-2; 8 bases line up with TRBD1. The CDR3 contains 15 residues. The germline V gene has CDR1 SGHRS and CDR2 YFSETQ. With 3 bases clipped from V and 5 bases from J, the junction kept 6 bases outside the gene matches. CDR3 amino acids: CASSSGTGGTGELFF. CDR3 DNA: TGCGCCAGCAGCTCCGGGACAGGAGGGACCGGGGAGCTGTTTTTT.

This clone was observed many times. This specimen includes other DNA sequences encoding the same CDR3. The chain uses TRBV7-9 and TRBJ1-1; D not resolved. CDR1 is SEHNR, CDR2 FQNEAQ, per germline (reference sequence). The germline V and J ends were trimmed by 1 base and 2 bases, with 5 bases remaining between them. The CDR3 is 13 residues long. CDR3 loop: CASSLGANTEAFF. Here the CDR3 DNA reads TGTGCCAGCAGCTTAGGAGCTAACACTGAAGCTTTCTTT.

This clone appeared once. The chain combines TRBV5-1 with TRBJ1-2, with a tentative D call TRBD1 (5 bases). Germline V lookup: CDR1 SGHRS, CDR2 YFSETQ. The CDR3 runs 14 residues. V was shortened by 4 bases and J by 2 bases, with 12 bases between the two germline ends. CDR3 loop: CASSPSQGNYGYTF. In DNA, the CDR3 is TGCGCCAGCAGCCCCTCCCAGGGCAACTATGGCTACACCTTC.

This chain joins TRBV6-5 and TRBJ1-2, with unresolved D. Deletions cut 6 bases from V and 8 bases from J, with 19 bases between. From germline, CDR1 is MNHEY and CDR2 SVGAGI. This CDR3 has 14 amino acids. CDR3 nucleotide sequence: TGTGCCAGCAGAGAGTCATCGGGGAGAGGGGGCTACACCTTC. Residues: CASRESSGRGGYTF.

This chain connects TRBV7-3 to TRBJ2-1, with 8 bases lining up with TRBD1. Germline CDR1 reads SGHTA; CDR2 reads FQGTGA. The CDR3 runs to 15 residues. Losses at the gene ends were 3 bases for V and 7 bases for J; bases not matched to a gene: 8. CDR3 loop: CASSFMTGEWNEQFF. As DNA, the CDR3 is TGTGCCAGCAGCTTTATGACAGGGGAATGGAATGAGCAGTTCTTC.